These 5 T cell receptor beta chains originate from one sample sequenced in a study of response to subunit inactivated influenza vaccine. TCRdb independently ran MiXCR on the RT-PCR reads; one entry per CDR3 protein. The data contain some 850,000 distinct CDR3 sequences, approximately 18% of them singletons. The sample in question was PBMCs from blood, obtained around 5 days after vaccination. The receptors were sampled from a middle-aged man who received an inactivated influenza vaccine.

The rearrangement links TRBV12-3 or TRBV12-4 to TRBJ2-3, with D unclear. CDR3 length equals 16 residues. Trimming cost V 4 bases and J 1 base, with 15 bases left between them. The DNA for the CDR3 is TGTGCCAGCAGTTATTCCCTCACTCAGCGCACAGATACGCAGTATTTT. Its translation: CASSYSLTQRTDTQYF.

This clonotype has more than one count but fewer than ten. The J gene is TRBJ1-3, the V gene TRBV19; tentative D call: TRBD1 (6 bases). The V gene's germline CDR1 is LNHDA and CDR2 SQIVND (reference sequence). The CDR3 is made up of 15 amino acids. The V gene lost 10 bases and the J gene lost 0 bases, with 16 bases spanning the gap. The CDR3, as DNA: TGTGCCACCACGACAGGACTAAGCTCTGGAAACACCATATATTTT. Residues: CATTTGLSSGNTIYF. Together with reference TRBV19 and TRBJ1-3, the CDR3 gives the full variable domain: DGGITQSPKYLFRKEGQNVTLSCEQNLNHDAMYWYRQDPGQGLRLIYYSQIVNDFQKGDIAEGYSVSREKKESFPLTVTSAQKNPTAFYLCATTTGLSSGNTIYFGEGSWLTVV.

This clonotype occurred a few times. V and J are TRBV29-1 and TRBJ2-3; no clear D gene. The CDR3 has 14 amino acids. Trimming took 3 bases from V and 4 from J, leaving 14 bases between them. Germline CDR1 reads SQVTM; CDR2 reads ANQGSEA. The CDR3 DNA follows: TGCAGCGTTGAGGTCGGTTTGGGCTCAGATACGCAGTATTTT. This encodes CSVEVGLGSDTQYF.

This clonotype was observed a few times. This chain uses TRBV7-8 with TRBJ2-3, with 9 bases lining up with TRBD2. The CDR3 covers 16 residues. The trim removed 4 bases at V and 0 bases at J, leaving 5 bases unmatched. Germline V gene sequence: CDR1 SGHVS, CDR2 FQNEAQ. The CDR3 DNA is TGTGCCAGCAGCTCCCCTAGCGGGATAAGCACAGATACGCAGTATTTT. As protein: CASSSPSGISTDTQYF.

This clonotype has a handful of counts. The chain uses TRBV5-5 and TRBJ2-5; 7 bases are a match to TRBD1. The CDR3 is 18 amino acids. V shed 3 bases, J shed 4 bases, and the junction held 18 bases outside the gene matches. CDR1 and CDR2 (germline): SGHKS, YYEKEE (reference sequence). CDR3 protein: CASSSRDSARTGRETQYF. DNA for the CDR3: TGTGCCAGCAGCTCACGAGATTCGGCGCGGACAGGCCGAGAGACCCAGTACTTC.